The 3 T cell receptor beta chains given below trace back to one sample, sequenced in a study of T cell repertoires in cytomegalovirus infection. TCRdb ran MiXCR on the reads and lists one entry per CDR3 protein. The sample shows 84,000 or so distinct CDR3 sequences, under 55% of them seen only once. Their antigens are not known. The material was CD8+ T cells from cultured PBMCs, obtained from culture after CMV antigen stimulation. Receptors were obtained from a human donor in good health (CMV status not recorded). Some clones in this sample may be carry-over from other donors' samples.

The chain recombines TRBV20-1 with TRBJ2-1; D might be TRBD2 (5 bases). CDR1 and CDR2 from the germline V gene are DFQATT and SNEGSKA (reference sequence). The V end was cut by 0 bases, the J end by 5 bases, with 14 bases between. The CDR3 is 15 amino acids. The CDR3 loop is CSARDSVGSNNEQFF. The CDR3 DNA sequence: TGCAGTGCTAGAGATTCGGTGGGGAGTAACAATGAGCAGTTCTTC.

The table lists this clonotype with a few counts. Written as DNA, the CDR3 is TGTGCCAGCAGCACTAGCGGGAGGCTGAATGAGCAGTTCTTC. It specifies CASSTSGRLNEQFF. V usage is TRBV28 and J usage is TRBJ2-1; 12 bases agree with TRBD2. CDR3 length: 14 residues. J gave up 7 bases and V 6 bases, and 4 bases lay outside the gene matches. In germline, CDR1 is MDHEN, CDR2 SYDVKM.

The rearrangement joins TRBV27 to TRBJ2-7; TRBD1 aligns across 8 bases. V shed 6 bases, J shed 3 bases, and the junction held 4 bases outside the gene matches. The CDR3 has 13 amino acids. Germline CDR1 and CDR2: MNHEY and SMNVEV (reference sequence). The CDR3 sequence: CASSRDRLYEQYF. The CDR3 region has the DNA TGTGCCAGCAGCAGGGACAGGCTCTACGAGCAGTACTTC.